These 21 T cell receptor beta chains were all obtained from the same sample, sequenced in a study of blood T cell repertoires in COVID-19. Clones were read by immunoSEQ multiplex PCR, and TCRdb kept only the in-frame ones, dropping some. The sample shows around 100,000 clones, about 74% of them seen only once. The sequencing input was peripheral blood. Receptor source: a man between 65 and 85 years old with COVID-19, enrolled during active disease.

This clone was counted ten times or more. The J gene is TRBJ2-1, the V gene TRBV27, with 10 bases aligning to TRBD2. CDR1 MNHEY and CDR2 SMNVEV come from the germline V gene (reference sequence). The length of the CDR3 is 15 residues. V was clipped by 2 bases and J by 8 bases; unmatched bases: 6. CDR3 sequence (DNA): TGTGCCAGCAGTTTAACGCCGGGACTAGCGTATGAGCAGTTCTTC. Residues: CASSLTPGLAYEQFF.

This clone was counted ten times or more. The DNA for the CDR3 is TGTGCCAGCAGCCTCTGGACAGGGGGCTTAGGTTCACCCCTCCACTTT. Residues: CASSLWTGGLGSPLHF. This rearrangement joins TRBV3-1 (or the pseudogene TRBV3-2) to TRBJ1-6; 11 bases align to TRBD1. CDR3 length: 16 amino acids. J gave up 9 bases and V 4 bases, and 8 bases lay outside the gene matches. Looked up from germline, CDR1 is LGHDT and CDR2 is YNNKEL (reference sequence).

This chain connects TRBV18 to TRBJ1-5, with no clear D. Between the trimmed V and J ends, which lost 3 bases and 3 bases, there was a span of 3 bases. CDR1 KGHSH and CDR2 LQKENI come from the germline V gene. The CDR3 spans 12 residues. The CDR3 here is CASSPHNQPQHF. In nucleotides, the CDR3 is TGTGCCAGCTCACCCCACAATCAGCCCCAGCATTTT.

This chain uses TRBV5-1 with TRBJ1-4; 8 bases line up with TRBD1. This CDR3 contains 15 residues. The junction had 6 bases not matched to a gene; V was cut back by 3 bases and J by 5 bases. The V gene's germline CDR1 is SGHRS and CDR2 YFSETQ. In nucleotides, the CDR3 is TGCGCCAGCAGCTCCGGACAGGGTGAGAATGAAAAACTGTTTTTT. Translating gives CASSSGQGENEKLFF.

The gene calls are TRBV10-3 and TRBJ1-6, with a possible D match to TRBD1 (5 bases). V was shortened by 5 bases and J by 10 bases, with 15 bases between the two germline ends. The CDR3 is 14 amino acids. Looked up from germline, CDR1 is ENHRY and CDR2 is SYGVKD. CDR3 region: CAISQGQGGSPLHF. DNA of the CDR3: TGTGCCATCAGTCAGGGTCAGGGTGGGTCACCCCTCCACTTT.

The rearrangement links TRBV18 to TRBJ1-2; the match to TRBD1 covers 9 bases. The CDR3 loop spans 15 amino acids. V shed 0 bases, J shed 8 bases, and the junction held 7 bases outside the gene matches. CDR1 is KGHSH, CDR2 LQKENI, per germline. In DNA, the CDR3 is TGTGCCAGCTCACCACCGGGACAGGGCGGTAACGGCTACACCTTC. It translates to CASSPPGQGGNGYTF.

The chain has TRBV7-2 and TRBJ1-1, with a tentative D call TRBD1 (6 bases). The CDR3 extends over 12 amino acids. Germline CDR1 reads SGHTA; CDR2 reads FQGNSA. Trimming cost V 4 bases and J 6 bases, with 9 bases left between them. The CDR3 loop is CASSSQGAEAFF. For the CDR3, the DNA is TGTGCCAGCAGCTCACAGGGCGCTGAAGCTTTCTTT.

This clone was detected a few times. This chain links TRBV19 with TRBJ2-7; TRBD1 matches at 10 bases. This CDR3 has 14 residues. The germline gives CDR1 LNHDA, CDR2 SQIVND (reference sequence). The ends lost 9 bases at V and 6 bases at J; junction bases unmatched: 11. CDR3 nucleotides: TGTGCCAGCAGGGACAGGGGAGGCACCGTCGAGCAGTACTTC. This codes for CASRDRGGTVEQYF.

The chain is built from TRBV28 and TRBJ2-7, with D possibly being TRBD2 (5 bases). Germline V gene sequence: CDR1 MDHEN, CDR2 SYDVKM. The CDR3 consists of 13 residues. V gave up 2 bases and J gave up 3 bases, with 8 bases separating them. The CDR3 protein is CASSLKADYEQYF. CDR3 bases: TGTGCCAGCAGTTTAAAAGCGGACTACGAGCAGTACTTC.

This chain's CDR3 is CASSDGRVNEKLFF. CDR3 in DNA: TGTGCCAGCAGTGATGGCAGGGTAAATGAAAAACTGTTTTTT. This rearrangement joins TRBV2 to TRBJ1-4, with D possibly being TRBD1 (5 bases). The CDR3 has 14 residues. Trimming shortened V by 3 bases and J by 5 bases, and 10 bases separated the two germline ends. The germline gives CDR1 SNHLY, CDR2 FYNNEI.

This clone has a handful of counts. This sequence joins TRBV30 and TRBJ1-1; D unresolved. CDR3 length equals 13 residues. Trimming cost V 3 bases and J 1 base, with 9 bases left between them. Germline CDR1 GTSNPN, CDR2 SVGIG (reference sequence). The CDR3 loop reads CAWRILRNTEAFF. CDR3 coding DNA: TGTGCCTGGAGAATCTTGAGGAACACTGAAGCTTTCTTT.

The chain links TRBV30 to TRBJ1-6; 9 bases map to TRBD1. Trimming at V came to 0 bases and at J to 9 bases, leaving 3 bases not matched to a gene. The CDR3 runs 14 residues. Germline V CDR1 and CDR2: GTSNPN, SVGIG (reference sequence). The CDR3 nucleotides read TGTGCCTGGAGTGTAGGGACAGGGTTTTCACCCCTCCACTTT. Its protein is CAWSVGTGFSPLHF.

V and J are TRBV5-1 and TRBJ2-3; TRBD2 might be the D (6 bases). Germline V gene lookup returns CDR1 SGHRS and CDR2 YFSETQ. This CDR3 is built from 15 residues. Trimming shortened V by 1 base and J by 0 bases, and 9 bases separated the two germline ends. The CDR3 bases are TGCGCCAGCAGCTTGCCAGGACTAAGCACAGATACGCAGTATTTT. Encoded protein: CASSLPGLSTDTQYF.

The chain couples TRBV29-1 to TRBJ2-5; 7 nucleotides agree with TRBD1. Trimming removed 3 bases from V and 5 bases from J; junction bases left unmatched: 12. This CDR3 region has 15 residues. Germline assignment: CDR1 SQVTM and CDR2 ANQGSEA. CDR3 coding DNA: TGCAGCGTTGAGGGAGACAGGGAACTGGTGGAGACCCAGTACTTC. Protein product: CSVEGDRELVETQYF.

V usage is TRBV4-2 and J usage is TRBJ1-3, with 7 bases fitting TRBD1. J gave up 2 bases and V 1 base, and 2 bases lay outside the gene matches. The CDR3 has 15 amino acids. Germline V lookup: CDR1 LGHNA, CDR2 YNFKEQ. CDR3 region: CASSQVGQTGNTIYF. CDR3 DNA sequence: TGTGCCAGCAGCCAAGTGGGACAGACTGGAAACACCATATATTTT.

V usage is TRBV10-3 and J usage is TRBJ1-6; 7 nucleotides line up with TRBD1. The CDR3 is 16 residues long. Losses at the gene ends were 2 bases for V and 6 bases for J; bases not matched to a gene: 7. The germline V gene has CDR1 ENHRY and CDR2 SYGVKD. The DNA for the CDR3 is TGTGCCATCAGTGAGACGGACAGGATTGGTAATTCACCCCTCCACTTT. Protein: CAISETDRIGNSPLHF.

The rearrangement links TRBV28 to TRBJ1-2; tentative D call: TRBD1 (6 bases). There are 13 residues in the CDR3. Germline CDR1 and CDR2: MDHEN and SYDVKM. The ends were cut back, 5 bases at V and 8 bases at J, with 15 bases in the middle. The CDR3 region is CASSPDRLWGYTF. CDR3 nucleotides: TGTGCCAGCAGTCCTGACAGGCTGTGGGGCTACACCTTC.

The rearrangement joins TRBV4-3 to TRBJ1-1, with 10 bases that match TRBD1. The V gene's germline CDR1 is LGHNA and CDR2 YSLEER. The CDR3 has 17 amino acids. Germline trimming cut 0 bases from V and 5 bases from J; bases unmatched to any gene: 9. The CDR3 loop reads CASSQDGVGQGRTEAFF. The CDR3 DNA sequence: TGCGCCAGCAGCCAAGACGGAGTGGGACAGGGGAGGACTGAAGCTTTCTTT.

The sample holds a few counts of this clone. The chain links TRBV5-6 to TRBJ2-7, with D maybe TRBD1 (5 bases). The CDR3 is 15 amino acids. CDR1 is SGHDT, CDR2 YYEEEE, per germline. The V end lost 0 bases, the J end lost 2 bases, and 12 bases lay between the germline ends. In DNA form, the CDR3 reads TGTGCCAGCAGCTTGGTTCAGACAGCGACCTACGAGCAGTACTTC. Its translation: CASSLVQTATYEQYF. Combining the CDR3 with reference TRBV5-6 and TRBJ2-7 gives the whole variable domain DAGVTQSPTHLIKTRGQQVTLRCSPKSGHDTVSWYQQALGQGPQFIFQYYEEEERQRGNFPDRFSGHQFPNYSSELNVNALLLGDSALYLCASSLVQTATYEQYFGPGTRLTVT.

The chain is built from TRBV7-9 and TRBJ2-5, with 10 bases aligning to TRBD2. This CDR3 spans 15 amino acids. Germline assignment: CDR1 SEHNR and CDR2 FQNEAQ (reference sequence). J was trimmed by 2 bases and V by 7 bases; bases with no gene match: 7. CDR3 region: CASMGTSGNQETQYF. CDR3 in DNA: TGTGCCAGCATGGGCACTAGCGGGAATCAAGAGACCCAGTACTTC.

Remarks on this clone: With a much larger clone just one base away, this may be a read error. The V gene is TRBV6-5, the J gene TRBJ1-5, with 9 bases aligning to TRBD1. V gave up 5 bases and J gave up 5 bases; unmatched junction bases: 1. CDR3 length: 13 amino acids. Germline V lookup: CDR1 MNHEY, CDR2 SVGAGI. The CDR3 loop is CASSRDRDQPQHF. The CDR3 DNA follows: TGTGCCAGCAGTCGGGACAGGGATCAGCCCCAGCATTTT.